Presented here are 15 T cell receptor beta chains from one specimen sequenced in a study of early T cells in non-severe SARS-CoV-2 infection. A single record per CDR3 protein comes from TCRdb applying MiXCR to the 5' RACE reads. The sample yields roughly 81,000 distinct CDR3 sequences, 9.5% to 13% seen once. The source material was whole blood. These receptors all stem from an adult who was a healthcare worker with PCR-confirmed SARS-CoV-2 infection or an uninfected control (not recorded which).

This clonotype was seen ten or more times. The rearrangement links TRBV27 to TRBJ1-2; D might be TRBD1 (5 bases). The V gene lost 6 bases and the J gene lost 4 bases, with 21 bases spanning the gap. The CDR3 sequence is 16 residues long. Looked up from germline, CDR1 is MNHEY and CDR2 is SMNVEV (reference sequence). This CDR3 reads CASRTNPPQGVYGYTF. The DNA for the CDR3 is TGTGCCAGCAGAACCAACCCCCCCCAGGGCGTCTATGGCTACACCTTC.

At least ten counts were recorded for this clonotype. The V and J genes are TRBV11-2 and TRBJ1-5; possibly TRBD1 for D (5 bases). The V end was cut by 3 bases, the J end by 4 bases, with 7 bases between. Germline loops: CDR1 SGHAT, CDR2 FQNNGV. The CDR3 covers 13 residues. The CDR3, as DNA: TGTGCCAGCAGCTTGGGACCGAATCAGCCCCAGCATTTT. It is translated as CASSLGPNQPQHF.

V usage is TRBV7-9 and J usage is TRBJ2-3; the D gene could be TRBD1 or TRBD2 (6 bases each). The CDR3 consists of 15 residues. The germline V and J ends were trimmed by 2 bases and 4 bases, with 13 bases remaining between them. Germline loops: CDR1 SEHNR, CDR2 FQNEAQ (reference sequence). The CDR3 loop reads CASSLPRGPADTQYF. For the CDR3, the DNA is TGTGCCAGCAGCTTACCCCGGGGGCCCGCAGATACGCAGTATTTT.

The chain carries TRBV29-1 and TRBJ2-7; 9 bases match TRBD1. Trimming removed 6 bases from V and 0 bases from J; junction bases left unmatched: 6. Germline V gene data show CDR1 as SQVTM and CDR2 as ANQGSEA. This CDR3 contains 14 residues. The CDR3 reads CSVSGTGSSYEQYF. Here the CDR3 DNA reads TGCAGCGTCTCCGGGACAGGGAGCTCCTACGAGCAGTACTTC.

For the CDR3, the DNA is TGTGCCAGCGAAGGGAACAAATTCTACGAGCAGTACTTC. Protein: CASEGNKFYEQYF. The rearrangement joins TRBV2 to TRBJ2-7; no firm D call. V lost 8 bases, J lost 3 bases, and 14 bases lay in between. Germline-derived CDR1 and CDR2 are SNHLY and FYNNEI. The CDR3 loop spans 13 amino acids.

V usage is TRBV6-5 and J usage is TRBJ2-2; TRBD2 aligns across 11 bases. The CDR3 contains 16 residues. The V gene's germline CDR1 is MNHEY and CDR2 SVGAGI. J was trimmed by 6 bases and V by 6 bases; bases with no gene match: 9. Here the CDR3 DNA reads TGTGCCAGCAGACCCTTAGCGGGGGGGTCCTCCGGGGAGCTGTTTTTT. Its translation: CASRPLAGGSSGELFF.

This clonotype was recorded at least ten times. The chain combines TRBV20-1 with TRBJ2-3; D is uncertain. The CDR3 consists of 13 residues. V was cut by 0 bases and J by 2 bases, with 6 bases left in between. Per the germline V gene, CDR1 is DFQATT and CDR2 is SNEGSKA (reference sequence). This chain's CDR3 is CSARDPNTDTQYF. CDR3 sequence (DNA): TGCAGTGCTAGAGATCCCAACACAGATACGCAGTATTTT.

This clonotype was counted many times. This rearrangement joins TRBV5-4 to TRBJ2-1, with D possibly being TRBD1 (5 bases). The V gene's germline CDR1 is SGHNT and CDR2 YYREEE (reference sequence). V lost 1 base and J lost 4, with 15 bases in between. The CDR3 has 16 residues. DNA for the CDR3: TGTGCCAGCAGCTTGTATTCCAGGGCGAGTTACAATGAGCAGTTCTTC. Its translation is CASSLYSRASYNEQFF.

The V call is TRBV9, the J call TRBJ1-5; 8 nucleotides line up with TRBD1. The CDR3 sequence is 15 residues long. Germline CDR1 SGDLS, CDR2 YYNGEE. After removal of 0 bases from V and 4 bases from J, the junction contained 3 bases not matched to a gene. Here the CDR3 reads CASSVGGTGNQPQHF. The CDR3 DNA sequence: TGTGCCAGCAGCGTAGGAGGGACAGGAAATCAGCCCCAGCATTTT. Full variable domain (missing parts from reference TRBV9 and TRBJ1-5): DSGVTQTPKHLITATGQRVTLRCSPRSGDLSVYWYQQSLDQGLQFLIQYYNGEERAKGNILERFSAQQFPDLHSELNLSSLELGDSALYFCASSVGGTGNQPQHFGDGTRLSIL.

In its sample, this clonotype was seen many times. This sequence joins TRBV28 and TRBJ2-7; D may be TRBD2 (6 bases). Germline V gene sequence: CDR1 MDHEN, CDR2 SYDVKM. The CDR3 extends over 14 amino acids. The V and J ends lost 8 bases and 2 bases respectively, with 16 bases between them. The CDR3 coding sequence is TGTGCCAGCGGGATCAGCGGGTTCGCCTACGAGCAGTACTTC. Translating gives CASGISGFAYEQYF. Together with reference TRBV28 and TRBJ2-7, the CDR3 gives the full variable domain: DVKVTQSSRYLVKRTGEKVFLECVQDMDHENMFWYRQDPGLGLRLIYFSYDVKMKEKGDIPEGYSVSREKKERFSLILESASTNQTSMYLCASGISGFAYEQYFGPGTRLTVT.

This clonotype was recorded a few times. The V and J genes are TRBV13 and TRBJ1-1, with D perhaps TRBD1 (5 bases). Trimming pared 0 bases from V and 1 base from J, leaving 9 bases between. Germline V gene sequence: CDR1 PRHDT, CDR2 FYEKMQ (reference sequence). The CDR3 loop spans 15 amino acids. The CDR3 DNA sequence: TGTGCCAGCAGCTTAGGGGGCAGGGCGAACACTGAAGCTTTCTTT. Protein sequence: CASSLGGRANTEAFF.

The chain uses TRBV3-1 and TRBJ1-2; perhaps TRBD1 as D (6 bases). The CDR3 is 14 amino acids. The V and J ends lost 4 bases and 2 bases respectively, with 11 bases between them. In germline, CDR1 is LGHDT, CDR2 YNNKEL (reference sequence). In DNA form, the CDR3 reads TGTGCCAGCAGCCTACAGGGTAGCAACTATGGCTACACCTTC. Amino acid sequence: CASSLQGSNYGYTF. Variable domain in full (rest from reference TRBV3-1 and TRBJ1-2): DTAVSQTPKYLVTQMGNDKSIKCEQNLGHDTMYWYKQDSKKFLKIMFSYNNKELIINETVPNRFSPKSPDKAHLNLHINSLELGDSAVYFCASSLQGSNYGYTFGSGTRLTVV.

This clonotype was counted between two and nine times. The chain combines TRBV7-9 with TRBJ2-3, with no clear D. The V end lost 2 bases, the J end lost 0 bases, and 6 bases lay between the germline ends. Germline V gene data show CDR1 as SEHNR and CDR2 as FQNEAQ (reference sequence). This CDR3 spans 14 amino acids. The CDR3 sequence is CASSLLPSTDTQYF. The CDR3 DNA reads as TGTGCCAGCAGCTTACTACCTAGCACAGATACGCAGTATTTT. The full variable domain, its missing parts supplied by reference TRBV7-9 and TRBJ2-3, is DTGVSQNPRHKITKRGQNVTFRCDPISEHNRLYWYRQTLGQGPEFLTYFQNEAQLEKSRLLSDRFSAERPKGSFSTLEIQRTEQGDSAMYLCASSLLPSTDTQYFGPGTRLTVL.

This clonotype was found many times. The CDR3 protein is CAPVGGAKNIQYF. CDR3 sequence (DNA): TGTGCCCCGGTCGGGGGGGCCAAAAACATTCAGTACTTC. The genes are TRBV24-1 and TRBJ2-4, with 7 bases fitting TRBD2. After removal of 12 bases from V and 1 base from J, the junction contained 5 bases not matched to a gene. The CDR3 is 13 amino acids. Germline V gene sequence: CDR1 KGHDR, CDR2 SFDVKD.

A few counts support this clonotype. This chain uses TRBV6-6 with TRBJ2-7, with no clear D. The CDR3 has 12 residues. The germline gives CDR1 MNHNY, CDR2 SVGAGI (reference sequence). The ends were cut back, 5 bases at V and 6 bases at J, with 11 bases in the middle. The CDR3 reads CASSPQTSEQYF. The CDR3 DNA follows: TGTGCCAGCAGTCCCCAGACTTCCGAGCAGTACTTC.